The clone carrying this TCR beta chain was seen many times. Its antigen is not identified. This entry belongs to a study of human T cells and chemical hapten exposure. Study summary: Patches with 0.01% DPC went on the upper back, and the tests were read at 6 days.

One entry per CDR3 protein results from TCRdb running MiXCR on the RACE reads. The sample holds tens of thousands of distinct CDR3 sequences, approximately 13% seen once. Time point reported: pre-sensitization, week 0. Specified treatment: therapeutic diphenylcyclopropenone sensitization with weekly scalp DPC. Each donor was an alopecia patient between 18 and 70 years of age who qualified for DPC. CDR3 size: 11 residues. V shed 1 base and J shed 6 bases, with 4 bases lying between them. CDR1 MNHEY and CDR2 SVGEGT come from the germline V gene. Study-wide results and caveats: TCRs whose frequency exceeded 1 in 1000 remained the same following DPC sensitization. Versus controls, expanded TCRs had significantly more large CDR3 similarity clusters.

This clonotype originated in a woman younger than 45 with alopecia areata. Some clones in this sample may be carry-over from other donors' samples. The genes are TRBV6-2 or TRBV6-3 and TRBJ2-7; the D is unclear. The material sequenced was whole blood, taken in connection with sensitization to the hapten diphenylcyclopropenone (DPC). DNA of the CDR3: TGTGCCAGCAGTTACTGGTCCGAGCAGTACTTC. It yields the protein CASSYWSEQYF.